Following are 23 T cell receptor beta chains from one sample sequenced in a study of cytomegalovirus exposure and HLA in healthy donors. The PCR used 60 Vbeta and 13 Jbeta primers. Some clones are missing from TCRdb's copy, which holds only in-frame ones; the method was immunoSEQ multiplex PCR. Among 150,000 to 200,000 clones listed, around 80% were seen once. The sequenced sample consisted of PBMCs. All receptors derive from a woman aged 60-75 years in good health and CMV-seropositive.

The rearrangement joins TRBV30 to TRBJ1-1; maybe TRBD1 (5 bases). Germline assignment: CDR1 GTSNPN and CDR2 SVGIG (reference sequence). The CDR3 extends over 15 amino acids. The V gene lost 2 bases and the J gene lost 4 bases, with 17 bases spanning the gap. CDR3 loop: CAWSPRTNRGTEAFF. In DNA, the CDR3 is TGTGCCTGGAGTCCCCGGACAAATAGGGGCACTGAAGCTTTCTTT.

V and J are TRBV7-3 and TRBJ2-1; 13 bases match TRBD2. The CDR3 contains 22 residues. Germline CDR1 and CDR2: SGHTA and FQGTGA. V lost 2 bases to trimming and J lost 8 bases; unmatched junction nucleotides: 24. The CDR3 here is CASSLRGGRQGVLAGGPYEQFF. The CDR3 coding sequence is TGTGCCAGCAGCTTACGAGGGGGACGACAGGGTGTACTAGCGGGGGGGCCTTATGAGCAGTTCTTC.

This clone was picked up a small number of times. This chain joins TRBV4-1 and TRBJ2-5; D might be TRBD1 (5 bases). This CDR3 region has 16 residues. Per the germline V gene, CDR1 is MGHRA and CDR2 is YSYEKL. Trimming stripped 4 bases from V and 2 bases from J, with 17 bases between. The CDR3 nucleotides are TGCGCCAGCAGCCCTAGGACCCAGGGCGGACAAGAGACCCAGTACTTC. It specifies CASSPRTQGGQETQYF.

This rearrangement joins TRBV30 to TRBJ2-7; TRBD2 agrees at 7 bases. From germline, CDR1 is GTSNPN and CDR2 SVGIG (reference sequence). CDR3 length equals 14 residues. J lost 5 bases, V lost 2 bases, and 9 bases had no gene match. Written as DNA, the CDR3 is TGTGCCTGGAGTAAGGGGAGGGGCCCCCACGAGCAGTACTTC. Protein sequence: CAWSKGRGPHEQYF.

The chain employs TRBV1 and TRBJ2-7; the D call in the table, TRBD1, was not verified against the DNA. TRBV1 represents a pseudogene. This CDR3 is built from 16 residues. CDR3 residues: CTSSPRYTGPGYEQYF. The CDR3 region has the DNA TGCACCAGCAGCCCCCGCTATACAGGGCCCGGCTACGAGCAGTACTTC.

This chain joins TRBV28 and TRBJ1-1, with TRBD1 matching over 7 bases. Germline trimming cut 5 bases from V and 5 bases from J; bases unmatched to any gene: 2. Germline V gene lookup returns CDR1 MDHEN and CDR2 SYDVKM. The CDR3 sequence is 12 residues long. CDR3 DNA: TGTGCCAGCAGTGCCAGGGGGACTGAAGCTTTCTTT. Encoded protein: CASSARGTEAFF.

The chain uses TRBV18 and TRBJ2-7, with 9 bases that match TRBD2. CDR1 is KGHSH and CDR2 is LQKENI in the germline V gene. With 3 bases clipped from V and 4 bases from J, the junction kept 7 bases outside the gene matches. There are 15 residues in the CDR3. The CDR3 bases are TGTGCCAGCTCACCTCTAGCGGGGAGGAGTTACGAGCAGTACTTC. Translated, it gives CASSPLAGRSYEQYF.

This rearrangement joins TRBV5-5 to TRBJ1-4; D is unresolved. V was shortened by 2 bases and J by 8 bases, with 22 bases between the two germline ends. The CDR3 is made up of 17 amino acids. Germline V gene sequence: CDR1 SGHKS, CDR2 YYEKEE (reference sequence). CDR3 in DNA: TGTGCCAGCAGCTTCTCACGGGTCCCCGGGGTGGGGGAAAAACTGTTTTTT. Amino acids: CASSFSRVPGVGEKLFF.

The chain recombines TRBV6-5 with TRBJ1-6; D not certain. CDR1 and CDR2 from the germline V gene are MNHEY and SVGAGI. The CDR3 is 15 amino acids. The V end lost 6 bases, the J end lost 6 bases, and 15 bases lay between the germline ends. CDR3 sequence reads: CASRGPGMANSPLHF. For the CDR3, the DNA is TGTGCCAGCAGGGGTCCCGGGATGGCTAATTCACCCCTCCACTTT.

This clone appeared once. The V gene is TRBV6-5, the J gene TRBJ2-3, with TRBD1 matching over 8 bases. From germline, CDR1 is MNHEY and CDR2 SVGAGI. The CDR3 sequence is 15 residues long. After removal of 4 bases from V and 1 base from J, the junction contained 4 bases not matched to a gene. The CDR3 DNA reads as TGTGCCAGCAGTTCGACAGGGGCCGGCACAGATACGCAGTATTTT. Its translation is CASSSTGAGTDTQYF.

This clone was seen a few times. The J gene is TRBJ1-5, the V gene TRBV5-1; no firm D call. Trimming pared 0 bases from V and 7 bases from J, leaving 14 bases between. From germline, CDR1 is SGHRS and CDR2 YFSETQ. This CDR3 region has 15 residues. CDR3 sequence (DNA): TGCGCCAGCAGCTTGGATGGCGGGCTGGAGCAGCCCCAGCATTTT. This codes for CASSLDGGLEQPQHF.

The chain joins TRBV10-3 to TRBJ1-5; D is uncertain. Germline CDR1 is ENHRY and CDR2 is SYGVKD. CDR3 length: 13 residues. V was pared by 2 bases and J by 4 bases, with 6 bases between. For the CDR3, the DNA is TGTGCCATCAGTGAGGAGGCTAATCAGCCCCAGCATTTT. Encoded protein: CAISEEANQPQHF.

This clone was counted once. This chain joins TRBV7-3 and TRBJ2-2, with 7 bases matching TRBD1. V lost 10 bases to trimming and J lost 2 bases; unmatched junction nucleotides: 7. CDR1 and CDR2 (germline): SGHTA, FQGTGA. The CDR3 covers 14 residues. CDR3 nucleotides: TGTGCCAACGTAGAAGGGGGCAACACCGGGGAGCTGTTTTTT. This sequence encodes CANVEGGNTGELFF.

A single count supports this clone. The chain joins TRBV5-1 to TRBJ2-2, with D tentatively TRBD1 (6 bases). CDR1 and CDR2 from the germline V gene are SGHRS and YFSETQ. This CDR3 comprises 17 residues. V lost 7 bases, J lost 6 bases, and 25 bases lay in between. The CDR3 sequence: CASALNEQGSGSGELFF. The CDR3 DNA reads as TGCGCCAGCGCTCTCAACGAACAGGGAAGTGGGTCCGGGGAGCTGTTTTTT.

The chain joins TRBV18 to TRBJ1-5; the D gene is possibly TRBD1 (5 bases). V was pared by 6 bases and J by 2 bases, with 14 bases between. The germline CDR1 and CDR2 sequences are KGHSH and LQKENI. The CDR3 spans 15 residues. CDR3 in amino acids: CASSPQGNRNQPQHF. The DNA of the CDR3 is TGTGCCAGCTCCCCCCAGGGTAATCGCAATCAGCCCCAGCATTTT.

The chain has TRBV23-1 and TRBJ1-1; D is undetermined. TRBV23-1 is annotated as an ORF whose role is uncertain. Trimming took off 5 bases at V and 11 bases at J, with 15 bases between the two ends. The CDR3 is 12 amino acids. DNA for the CDR3: TGCGCCAGCAGTACTAAAAGAGGTTTGGCTTTCTTT. Translated: CASSTKRGLAFF.

This clone was counted a single time. This chain links TRBV2 with TRBJ1-3; D not certain. CDR1 and CDR2 from the germline V gene are SNHLY and FYNNEI. The CDR3 runs 16 residues. V lost 8 bases and J lost 2, with 19 bases in between. The CDR3 region has the DNA TGTGCCAGCTCCCCCTGGGCGGGGTTAGCTGGAAACACCATATATTTT. This translates into CASSPWAGLAGNTIYF.

The chain carries TRBV30 and TRBJ2-5, with 7 bases fitting TRBD1. With the DNA end fitting TRBJ2-7 better, the J assignment may be wrong. CDR3 size: 13 residues. The germline V gene encodes CDR1 GTSNPN and CDR2 SVGIG (reference sequence). The CDR3 region is CAWTPGQTYEQYF. The DNA of the CDR3 is TGTGCCTGGACCCCGGGACAGACCTACGAGCAGTACTTC.

This chain links TRBV9 with TRBJ1-1; possible D gene TRBD1, 6 bases. CDR3 length equals 14 residues. V dropped 4 bases and J dropped 1 base, with 11 bases sitting between them. In germline, CDR1 is SGDLS, CDR2 YYNGEE. CDR3 sequence reads: CASSHRATNTEAFF. For the CDR3, the DNA is TGTGCCAGCAGCCACAGGGCAACGAACACTGAAGCTTTCTTT.

CDR3 sequence reads: CASSPPATFGGYTF. The CDR3 nucleotides read TGTGCCAGCTCACCACCGGCGACTTTTGGTGGCTACACCTTC. The chain carries TRBV18 and TRBJ1-2; D ambiguous. Germline assignment: CDR1 KGHSH and CDR2 LQKENI. The CDR3 totals 14 residues. Trimming removed 0 bases from V and 7 bases from J, with 12 bases in between.

V usage is TRBV27 and J usage is TRBJ2-7; TRBD2 aligns across 8 bases. Losses at the gene ends were 4 bases for V and 1 base for J; bases not matched to a gene: 9. The CDR3 is 16 amino acids. CDR1 and CDR2 from the germline V gene are MNHEY and SMNVEV (reference sequence). The CDR3 DNA follows: TGTGCCAGCAGTTACGGGCGGGAGGCGTATTCCTACGAGCAGTACTTC. Protein: CASSYGREAYSYEQYF.

The CDR3 DNA follows: TGTGCCAGTAGTACTAGCGGGGGGGCGCAGACCCAGTACTTC. Protein product: CASSTSGGAQTQYF. This chain joins TRBV19 and TRBJ2-5; 12 nucleotides agree with TRBD2. The CDR3 sequence is 14 residues long. The ends lost 4 bases at V and 6 bases at J; junction bases unmatched: 3. Per the germline V gene, CDR1 is LNHDA and CDR2 is SQIVND (reference sequence).

This rearrangement joins TRBV6-5 to TRBJ2-7; TRBD1 might be the D (6 bases). Trimming removed 5 bases at V and 0 bases at J, with 11 bases between. From germline, CDR1 is MNHEY and CDR2 SVGAGI. This CDR3 spans 14 amino acids. Here the CDR3 DNA reads TGTGCCAGCAGTACCAACAGGGACTCCTACGAGCAGTACTTC. Its protein product is CASSTNRDSYEQYF.